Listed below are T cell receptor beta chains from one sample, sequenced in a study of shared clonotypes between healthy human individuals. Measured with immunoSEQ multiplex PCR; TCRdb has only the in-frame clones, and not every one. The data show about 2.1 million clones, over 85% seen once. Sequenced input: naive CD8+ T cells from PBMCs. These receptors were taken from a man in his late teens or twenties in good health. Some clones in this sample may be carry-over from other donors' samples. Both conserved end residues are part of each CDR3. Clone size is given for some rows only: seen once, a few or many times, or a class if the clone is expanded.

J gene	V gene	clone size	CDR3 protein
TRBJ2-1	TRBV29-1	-	CSVDRGDEQFF
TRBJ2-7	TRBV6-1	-	CASSEFVTGNEQYF
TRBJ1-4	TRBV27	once	CASSPLRDLPNEKLFF
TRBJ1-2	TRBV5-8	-	CASSLGPYRGYTF
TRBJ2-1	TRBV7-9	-	CASSLGTKQFF
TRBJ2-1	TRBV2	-	CASSLLAGGTNEQFF
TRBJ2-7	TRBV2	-	CASRGSGQRTYEQYF
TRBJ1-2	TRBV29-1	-	CSVDSPSPYGYTF
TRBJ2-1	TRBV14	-	CASSPRRLAGGNFEQFF
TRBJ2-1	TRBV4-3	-	CASSQDFAGSSYNEQFF
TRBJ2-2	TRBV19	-	CASSPFTGELFF
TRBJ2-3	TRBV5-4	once	CASSLIVFGKDTQYF
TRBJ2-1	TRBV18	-	CASSRSSGVNGNNEQFF
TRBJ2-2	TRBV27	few	CASSLRGPGELFF
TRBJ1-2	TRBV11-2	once	CASSLATGAVDYGYTF
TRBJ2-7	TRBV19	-	CASSTREVPRYEQYF
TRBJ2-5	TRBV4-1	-	CASSQGVLAIQYF
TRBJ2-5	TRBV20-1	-	CSAVPQETQYF
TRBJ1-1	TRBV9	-	CASSVVSNTEAFF
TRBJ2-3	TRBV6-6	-	CASSYIPRETQYF
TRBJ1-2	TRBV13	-	CASSDGQGAWGYTF
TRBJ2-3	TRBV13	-	CASSPRDRGFTDTQYF
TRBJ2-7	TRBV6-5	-	CASSYQGYLNEQYF
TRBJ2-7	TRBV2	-	CASTAGYEQYF
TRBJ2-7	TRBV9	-	CASSVGLAGEQYF
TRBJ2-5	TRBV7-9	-	CASSPPRDRRETQYF
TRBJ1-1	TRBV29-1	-	CSVRKSLLNNYMNTEAFF
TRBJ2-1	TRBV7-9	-	CASSSTTTYSYNEQFF
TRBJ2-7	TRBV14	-	CASSQEDQFPYEQYF
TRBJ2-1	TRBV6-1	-	CASSDRGPSYNEQFF
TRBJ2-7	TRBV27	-	CASSWRLAGATYEQYF
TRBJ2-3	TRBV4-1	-	CASSHLARASTDTQYF
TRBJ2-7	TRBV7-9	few	CASSLGTYEQYF
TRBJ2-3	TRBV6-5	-	CASSPPTGWDTQYF
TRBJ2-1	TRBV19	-	CASSMLMRTSGLDNEQFF
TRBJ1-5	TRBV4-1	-	CASRTEHPNLNQPQHF
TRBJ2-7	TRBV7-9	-	CASSRYEQYF
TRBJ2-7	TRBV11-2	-	CASSFPSGPYEQYF
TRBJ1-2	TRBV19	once	CASSIRGDYGYTF
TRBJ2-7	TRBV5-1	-	CASSLAGIPYEQYF
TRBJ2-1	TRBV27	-	CASRRPGLAGATEQFF
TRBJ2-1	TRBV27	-	CASSFRSQIEQFF
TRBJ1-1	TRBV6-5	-	CASSPRGPSTSFF
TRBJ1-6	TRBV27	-	CASSLSAGTGDLCLHF
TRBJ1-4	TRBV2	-	CASRARTLDEKLFF
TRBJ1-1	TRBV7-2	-	CASRGWAREGTEAFF
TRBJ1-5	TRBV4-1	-	CASSLQPGQLNQPQHF
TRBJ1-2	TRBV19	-	CASSTSQHRGEDGYTF
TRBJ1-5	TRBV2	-	CASSDLRGTQQPQHF
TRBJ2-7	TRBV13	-	CASSDPGGTSYEQYF
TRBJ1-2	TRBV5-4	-	CASSLMPQSHYGYTF